This TCR beta chain derives from a study of spatial heterogeneity in lung cancer. Study-level information: The mean occurrence of each unique TCR and UMI combination in raw reads exceeded 9.5.

Time point described: sample taken at primary tumor resection. The cohort: around 77 early-stage, untreated non-small cell lung cancer patients. TCRs were sequenced from unsorted whole RNA of tumor, nontumor lung or PBMC. This clonotype has a count of ten or more. Its target is unknown. Trimming cost V 0 bases and J 0 bases, with 7 bases left between them. From germline, CDR1 is SGHRS and CDR2 YFSETQ. The CDR3 length is 14 residues. TCRdb fed the 5' RACE reads into MiXCR, producing one record per CDR3 protein. Of about 100,000 distinct CDR3 sequences listed, nearly 4.5% are singletons. Findings and caveats of the study: The recorded estimate of tumor T cell coverage is about 6.8% for alpha chains and about 12% for beta chains. Within tumors, counts of expanded alpha and beta TCRs tracked tumor mutation counts.

The sequencing here drew on lung tumor tissue, taken at surgery. The sequence was collected from a male donor with early-stage non-small cell lung cancer. This rearrangement joins TRBV5-1 to TRBJ2-7; TRBD2 is a possible D gene (5 bases). Here the CDR3 DNA reads TGCGCCAGCAGCTTGGGGACTTTCTCCTACGAGCAGTACTTC. The encoded protein is CASSLGTFSYEQYF.